Below, 24 T cell receptor beta chains from the same sample are listed, as sequenced in a study of cytomegalovirus exposure and HLA in healthy donors. PCR was performed using 60 Vbeta and 13 Jbeta primers. This table comes from immunoSEQ multiplex PCR, and its TCRdb copy is limited to in-frame clones, with some not included. Here the sample spans some 150,000 clones, roughly four fifths being singletons. Sequencing was performed on PBMCs. The receptors originated from a woman in her forties or fifties in good health and CMV-seronegative.

The chain links TRBV29-1 to TRBJ2-1; 8 bases fit TRBD2. CDR3 length equals 14 residues. In germline, CDR1 is SQVTM, CDR2 ANQGSEA. J was trimmed by 9 bases and V by 7 bases; bases with no gene match: 14. The CDR3 region has the DNA TGCAGCGATACTCCCAGCGGGAGCAGGGGTGAGCAGTTCTTC. This translates into CSDTPSGSRGEQFF.

V is TRBV7-2 and J is TRBJ2-2; D unclear. V lost 5 bases to trimming and J lost 6 bases, with 25 bases between them. The CDR3 runs 18 residues. Germline V gene sequence: CDR1 SGHTA, CDR2 FQGNSA. CDR3 sequence (DNA): TGTGCCAGCAGCCCTCTCTTCCGCGGAGAGGCCACCCCCGGGGAGCTGTTTTTT. Protein: CASSPLFRGEATPGELFF.

CDR3 nucleotides: TGCAGCGTTGGTGGCCCGGGGGGACTCGCGGTAGGCACCGGGGAGCTGTTTTTT. This codes for CSVGGPGGLAVGTGELFF. V is TRBV29-1 and J is TRBJ2-2, with TRBD2 matching over 7 bases. The CDR3 is made up of 18 amino acids. Germline V gives CDR1 SQVTM, CDR2 ANQGSEA. The V segment lost 4 bases and the J segment 4 bases; nucleotides outside the gene matches: 18.

This sequence joins TRBV7-8 and TRBJ2-7; 11 nucleotides align to TRBD2. This CDR3 spans 17 amino acids. V shed 5 bases and J 6 bases; nucleotides not matched to a gene: 15. Germline lookup yields CDR1 SGHVS and CDR2 FQNEAQ. The CDR3 DNA sequence: TGTGCCAGCAGCCCGACTAGCGGGACTACGTTTAGCGCCGAGCAGTACTTC. It yields the protein CASSPTSGTTFSAEQYF.

In this sample, this clone turned up a few times. The V and J genes are TRBV11-2 and TRBJ2-7; D gene unclear. The CDR3 sequence is 12 residues long. CDR1 and CDR2 (germline): SGHAT, FQNNGV. The V and J ends lost 5 bases and 9 bases respectively, with 14 bases between them. The DNA for the CDR3 is TGTGCCAGCAGCGTGACCCAGCCGGGGCAGTACTTC. Encoded protein: CASSVTQPGQYF.

The J gene is TRBJ1-1, the V gene TRBV7-2; the D gene is possibly TRBD1 (5 bases). V was clipped by 4 bases and J by 5 bases, with 14 bases between them. The CDR3 spans 14 residues. Germline CDR1 is SGHTA and CDR2 is FQGNSA. For the CDR3, the DNA is TGTGCCAGCAGCTCGACAGCTGGTATAACTGAAGCTTTCTTT. Translation gives CASSSTAGITEAFF.

The chain recombines TRBV5-4 with TRBJ2-2; 7 nucleotides align to TRBD1. This CDR3 is built from 12 residues. Germline V CDR1 and CDR2: SGHNT, YYREEE (reference sequence). The V segment lost 0 bases and the J segment 13 bases; nucleotides outside the gene matches: 3. CDR3 residues: CASSLEGGWLFF. The CDR3 DNA is TGTGCCAGCAGCTTGGAAGGGGGCTGGCTGTTTTTT.

V usage is TRBV18 and J usage is TRBJ2-5; 7 bases map to TRBD1. Per germline, CDR1 KGHSH and CDR2 LQKENI. This CDR3 is built from 14 residues. V lost 1 base and J lost 1; bases outside the gene matches: 0. CDR3 protein: CASSPHRGQETQYF. For the CDR3, the DNA is TGTGCCAGCTCACCACACAGGGGCCAAGAGACCCAGTACTTC. Looking up the rest from reference TRBV18 and TRBJ2-5 gives the full variable domain: NAGVMQNPRHLVRRRGQEARLRCSPMKGHSHVYWYRQLPEEGLKFMVYLQKENIIDESGMPKERFSAEFPKEGPSILRIQQVVRGDSAAYFCASSPHRGQETQYFGPGTRLLVL.

The chain links TRBV18 to TRBJ1-1; no definite D call. The CDR3 is 12 residues long. Germline lookup yields CDR1 KGHSH and CDR2 LQKENI. The ends were cut back, 3 bases at V and 1 base at J, with 3 bases in the middle. CDR3 coding DNA: TGTGCCAGCTCACCTCGGAACACTGAAGCTTTCTTT. Amino acids: CASSPRNTEAFF.

J is TRBJ2-7 and V is TRBV19; TRBD1 aligns across 7 bases. This CDR3 region has 11 residues. Per germline, CDR1 LNHDA and CDR2 SQIVND (reference sequence). J gave up 10 bases and V 6 bases, and 6 bases lay outside the gene matches. The CDR3 DNA sequence: TGTGCCAGTAGCCCCGGGACAGTACAGTACTTC. Its protein product is CASSPGTVQYF.

The chain recombines TRBV6-5 with TRBJ1-1; the D gene is possibly TRBD1 (5 bases). The CDR3 extends over 14 amino acids. V dropped 6 bases and J dropped 4 bases, with 15 bases sitting between them. Germline-derived CDR1 and CDR2 are MNHEY and SVGAGI. The CDR3 here is CASSTRGRVTEAFF. The CDR3 DNA reads TGTGCCAGCAGCACGCGGGGCAGGGTCACTGAAGCTTTCTTT.

V gene TRBV5-1 combines with J gene TRBJ1-1; TRBD1 agrees at 10 bases. Per the germline V gene, CDR1 is SGHRS and CDR2 is YFSETQ. This CDR3 has 15 residues. V shed 4 bases, J shed 4 bases, and the junction held 7 bases outside the gene matches. The CDR3, as DNA: TGCGCCAGCAGCATAGGGACAGGGGAGGGCACTGAAGCTTTCTTT. It encodes CASSIGTGEGTEAFF.

The chain joins TRBV19 to TRBJ2-4; the D is unclear. The CDR3 is 16 residues long. In germline, CDR1 is LNHDA, CDR2 SQIVND (reference sequence). V was shortened by 7 bases and J by 0 bases, with 16 bases between the two germline ends. CDR3 in DNA: TGTGCCAGTATGAGAGGATCTTCGGGAGCCAAAAACATTCAGTACTTC. Translated: CASMRGSSGAKNIQYF.

V and J are TRBV19 and TRBJ1-5; TRBD1 agrees at 7 bases. Per germline, CDR1 LNHDA and CDR2 SQIVND (reference sequence). The CDR3 loop spans 13 amino acids. The ends lost 11 bases at V and 2 bases at J; junction bases unmatched: 6. Here the CDR3 reads CAGSGTGNQPQHF. The CDR3 region has the DNA TGTGCCGGGTCTGGGACAGGCAATCAGCCCCAGCATTTT.

The J gene is TRBJ2-3, the V gene TRBV19; D not resolved. The CDR3 extends over 14 amino acids. The germline CDR1 and CDR2 sequences are LNHDA and SQIVND (reference sequence). Trimming pared 5 bases from V and 1 base from J, leaving 10 bases between. CDR3 loop: CASSFVGGTDTQYF. The CDR3 DNA sequence: TGTGCCAGTAGTTTCGTCGGAGGCACAGATACGCAGTATTTT.

The chain employs TRBV7-2 and TRBJ2-7; D might be TRBD2 (5 bases). V dropped 5 bases and J dropped 1 base, with 18 bases sitting between them. Germline CDR1 SGHTA, CDR2 FQGNSA. The CDR3 sequence is 16 residues long. As DNA, the CDR3 is TGTGCCAGCAGCGACCCCCGGGGTTCTTCGTCCTACGAGCAGTACTTC. Its protein is CASSDPRGSSSYEQYF.

This chain links TRBV9 with TRBJ1-3; tentatively, D is TRBD1 (5 bases). CDR1 and CDR2 (germline): SGDLS, YYNGEE. V gave up 3 bases and J gave up 4 bases, with 14 bases separating them. This CDR3 is 15 amino acids long. The CDR3 nucleotides are TGTGCCAGCAGCGCCAGTGGGGGGATAGGAAACACCATATATTTT. Its protein is CASSASGGIGNTIYF.

For the CDR3, the DNA is TGTGCCAGCAGCTCCCTTGCGGGGTATGGGGATACGCAGTATTTT. Its translation is CASSSLAGYGDTQYF. V usage is TRBV5-5 and J usage is TRBJ2-3; D is perhaps TRBD2 (6 bases). CDR3 size: 15 residues. Trimming pared 3 bases from V and 6 bases from J, leaving 17 bases between. CDR1 and CDR2 (germline): SGHKS, YYEKEE (reference sequence).

The gene calls are TRBV4-1 and TRBJ1-1, with D perhaps TRBD1 (5 bases). The V end lost 2 bases, the J end lost 1 base, and 14 bases lay between the germline ends. This CDR3 spans 16 amino acids. Germline V gene sequence: CDR1 MGHRA, CDR2 YSYEKL. The CDR3 loop reads CASSQRLLTANTEAFF. The CDR3 DNA follows: TGCGCCAGCAGCCAACGACTTCTGACAGCGAACACTGAAGCTTTCTTT.

This clone was seen a handful of times. One junction end does not reproduce the germline sequence, and a read error may be involved. The chain employs TRBV29-1 and TRBJ2-5, with TRBD1 as a possible D gene (6 bases). Per the germline V gene, CDR1 is SQVTM and CDR2 is ANQGSEA. The CDR3 spans 13 residues. The CDR3 loop reads CSVTRDNQEIQYF. The DNA of the CDR3 is TGCAGCGTTACCCGGGACAACCAAGAGATCCAGTACTTC.

The chain recombines TRBV7-2 with TRBJ2-7; 11 nucleotides line up with TRBD1. J gave up 4 bases and V 5 bases, and 1 base lay outside the gene matches. Germline V lookup: CDR1 SGHTA, CDR2 FQGNSA. There are 13 residues in the CDR3. The CDR3 DNA follows: TGTGCCAGCAGCCGGGACAGGGGGTACGAGCAGTACTTC. This translates into CASSRDRGYEQYF.

The chain is built from TRBV19 and TRBJ1-1, with a possible D match to TRBD1 (5 bases). V lost 3 bases and J lost 7, with 21 bases in between. Per the germline V gene, CDR1 is LNHDA and CDR2 is SQIVND (reference sequence). This CDR3 is 16 amino acids long. CDR3 coding DNA: TGTGCCAGTAGTATTTGGCAGGGAAAGCCCGGGTATGAAGCTTTCTTT. Translated: CASSIWQGKPGYEAFF.

The V call is TRBV7-9, the J call TRBJ2-1, with 7 bases lining up with TRBD2. CDR3 length equals 13 residues. V dropped 3 bases and J dropped 8; count of bases not matched to a gene: 4. The germline gives CDR1 SEHNR, CDR2 FQNEAQ (reference sequence). In DNA form, the CDR3 reads TGTGCCAGCAGCTTGCGGGAGTCCCATGAGCAGTTCTTC. Its translation: CASSLRESHEQFF.

Comment on this clone: An end of the junction does not agree with germline; a read error may underlie this. Distinct nucleotide sequences in the sample also encode this CDR3. The genes are TRBV5-6 and TRBJ2-6, with a possible D match to TRBD2 (6 bases). Germline V CDR1 and CDR2: SGHDT, YYEEEE. The CDR3 loop spans 16 amino acids. The CDR3 loop is CASSPSEGSGANVLTF. The CDR3 coding sequence is TGCGCCAGCAGCCCCTCGGAGGGCTCTGGGGCCAACGTCCTGACTTTC.